The rows below give T cell receptor beta chains drawn from one sample of a study of siplizumab effects on memory and regulatory T cells. Repertoires were generated with immunoSEQ multiplex PCR, while TCRdb's copy carries only in-frame clones and drops some. The sample consists of roughly 60,000 clones, approximately 93% of them appearing once. The sample consisted of CD8+ T cells sorted from blood. The receptors originated from a human donor in good health. The CDR3 runs from the conserved cysteine through the conserved F or W. D genes are given only for firm matches. Not all rows give a size; the values are once, few, many and, for expanded clones, a class.

J,V,size,D,CDR3,DNA
TRBJ2-2,TRBV29-1,.,.,CSARFTGELFF,TGCAGCGCCCGTTTCACCGGGGAGCTGTTTTTT
TRBJ2-3,TRBV5-1,once,.,CASSFRLEVADTQYF,TGCGCCAGCAGCTTCCGACTAGAGGTCGCAGATACGCAGTATTTT
TRBJ2-2,TRBV6-6,.,.,CASSAGFPGELFF,TGTGCCAGCAGCGCAGGGTTTCCCGGGGAGCTGTTTTTT
TRBJ1-2,TRBV9,.,TRBD1,CASSATGTGGHGYTF,TGTGCCAGCAGCGCCACCGGGACAGGGGGTCATGGCTACACCTTC
TRBJ2-2,TRBV7-9,.,.,CANGRNTGELFF,TGTGCCAACGGACGGAACACCGGGGAGCTGTTTTTT
TRBJ2-5,TRBV4-3,.,.,CASSQDLSVTQETQYF,TGCGCCAGCAGCCAAGATCTCTCCGTGACTCAAGAGACCCAGTACTTC
TRBJ1-2,TRBV5-1,once,.,CASSLAQGDGYTF,TGCGCCAGCAGCTTGGCGCAGGGCGATGGCTACACCTTC
TRBJ2-7,TRBV19,.,.,CASSIGSSSYEQYF,TGTGCCAGTAGTATTGGTTCGAGCTCCTACGAGCAGTACTTC
TRBJ2-2,TRBV29-1,few,.,CSVSGAGELFF,TGCAGCGTCTCAGGGGCCGGGGAGCTGTTTTTT
TRBJ2-5,TRBV9,.,.,CASSVEAGFGRAETQYF,TGTGCCAGCAGCGTAGAGGCGGGGTTTGGTCGTGCCGAGACCCAGTACTTC
TRBJ2-3,TRBV27,.,.,CASSLRFPSTDTQYF,TGTGCCAGCAGTTTAAGATTCCCTAGCACAGATACGCAGTATTTT
TRBJ2-5,TRBV7-9,.,TRBD2,CASSRETSPGETQYF,TGTGCCAGCAGCCGGGAGACTAGCCCTGGGGAGACCCAGTACTTC
TRBJ2-1,TRBV10-1,.,.,CASSEEWAPNEQFF,TGCGCCAGCAGTGAAGAATGGGCTCCCAATGAGCAGTTCTTC
TRBJ2-3,TRBV28,.,.,CASSRGDRSTGTQYF,TGTGCCAGCAGCCGTGGTGACAGGAGCACTGGTACGCAGTATTTT
TRBJ2-5,TRBV4-1,.,.,CASSQDFAGQYF,TGCGCCAGCAGCCAGGACTTTGCAGGCCAGTACTTC
TRBJ2-1,TRBV28,few,.,CASSFEPSRVDHEQFF,TGTGCCAGCAGTTTCGAGCCCTCTAGGGTTGACCATGAGCAGTTCTTC
TRBJ2-2,TRBV21-1,.,.,CASTGELFF,TGTGCCAGCACCGGGGAGCTGTTTTTT
TRBJ2-1,TRBV7-9,.,TRBD2,CASSLSGLEAYNEQFF,TGTGCCAGCAGCTTAAGTGGACTAGAGGCCTACAATGAGCAGTTCTTC
TRBJ1-1,TRBV19,.,.,CASSIGAGPGTEAFF,TGTGCCAGTAGTATTGGGGCAGGGCCTGGTACTGAAGCTTTCTTT
TRBJ2-2,TRBV19,.,TRBD2,CASSIDEREGPGELFF,TGTGCCAGTAGTATAGATGAGCGGGAGGGCCCCGGGGAGCTGTTTTTT
TRBJ2-1,TRBV5-6,.,.,CASSESGGELNEQFF,TGTGCCAGCAGTGAATCAGGGGGGGAGTTAAATGAGCAGTTCTTC
TRBJ1-1,TRBV29-1,.,.,CSAPGLGTEAFF,TGCAGCGCCCCCGGGCTGGGGACTGAAGCTTTCTTT
TRBJ2-1,TRBV27,.,TRBD2,CASSHSTSGANNEQFF,TGTGCCAGCAGTCATTCGACTAGCGGGGCAAACAATGAGCAGTTCTTC
TRBJ1-1,TRBV7-9,.,.,CASSLKNTEAFF,TGTGCCAGCAGCTTAAAGAACACTGAAGCTTTCTTT
TRBJ2-1,TRBV15,.,TRBD2,CATSRFTGTSGVNEQFF,TGTGCCACCAGCAGATTTACCGGGACTAGCGGAGTAAATGAGCAGTTCTTC
TRBJ2-2,TRBV28,.,.,CASLRRLGNTGELFF,TGTGCCAGCCTTCGAAGGTTGGGGAACACCGGGGAGCTGTTTTTT
TRBJ1-3,TRBV5-4,.,TRBD1,CASRTGPGNTIYF,TGTGCCAGCCGGACAGGTCCTGGAAACACCATATATTTT
TRBJ1-3,TRBV4-1,.,.,CASSQEPRAYSGNTIYF,TGCGCCAGCAGCCAAGAACCCAGGGCCTACTCTGGAAACACCATATATTTT
TRBJ1-1,TRBV27,.,.,CASSLSGSTEAFF,TGTGCCAGCAGTTTATCAGGGAGCACTGAAGCTTTCTTT
TRBJ2-4,TRBV4-2,.,.,CASSQGSGVHIQYF,TGTGCCAGCAGCCAAGGTTCAGGGGTACACATTCAGTACTTC
TRBJ2-7,TRBV5-6,.,.,CASTLGYEQYF,TGTGCCAGCACCCTGGGCTACGAGCAGTACTTC
TRBJ1-1,TRBV6-1,.,.,CASSSWTEAFF,TGTGCCAGCAGTTCGTGGACTGAAGCTTTCTTT
TRBJ1-4,TRBV7-9,.,.,CASSQQETNEKLFF,TGTGCCAGCAGCCAACAGGAGACTAATGAAAAACTGTTTTTT
TRBJ2-5,TRBV7-9,.,.,CASSLVVSQETQYF,TGTGCCAGCAGCTTAGTGGTCAGCCAAGAGACCCAGTACTTC
TRBJ1-3,TRBV28,.,.,CASSFDSSSGNTIYF,TGTGCCAGCAGTTTCGACAGCAGCTCTGGAAACACCATATATTTT
TRBJ2-2,TRBV15,.,.,CATSRAMGLRGELFF,TGTGCCACCAGCAGAGCAATGGGGTTGAGGGGGGAGCTGTTTTTT
TRBJ2-6,TRBV5-1,.,.,CASSRGASGANVLTF,TGCGCCAGCAGCCGGGGTGCATCTGGGGCCAACGTCCTGACTTTC
TRBJ1-1,TRBV6-1,.,.,CASSESSVQNTEAFF,TGTGCCAGCAGTGAATCCTCCGTCCAGAACACTGAAGCTTTCTTT
TRBJ2-3,TRBV19,.,.,CASMGPGSTDTQYF,TGTGCCAGTATGGGCCCGGGAAGCACAGATACGCAGTATTTT
TRBJ1-2,TRBV28,.,.,CASSLSGGGYTF,TGTGCCAGCAGTTTGTCGGGGGGCGGCTACACCTTC
TRBJ1-2,TRBV7-6,few,TRBD1,CASSSTGVDGYTF,TGTGCCAGCAGCTCGACAGGGGTGGATGGCTACACCTTC
TRBJ2-2,TRBV27,.,.,CASTRRGTGELFF,TGTGCCAGCACCCGCCGGGGTACCGGGGAGCTGTTTTTT
TRBJ1-2,TRBV19,.,.,CASQPPWGSAGYGYTF,TGTGCCAGTCAGCCCCCATGGGGAAGTGCTGGCTATGGCTACACCTTC
TRBJ2-2,TRBV21-1,.,.,CASRFSGRATGELFF,TGTGCCAGCAGATTTAGCGGGAGGGCCACCGGGGAGCTGTTTTTT
TRBJ2-7,TRBV7-2,.,TRBD2,CASSLEGLASEQYF,TGTGCCAGCAGCTTAGAGGGACTAGCGTCCGAGCAGTACTTC
TRBJ2-1,TRBV7-9,.,TRBD2,CASSLESVAGGYEQFF,TGTGCCAGCAGCTTAGAGTCGGTAGCGGGAGGGTATGAGCAGTTCTTC
TRBJ1-4,TRBV6-6,.,TRBD1,CASSWPGGDNEKLFF,TGTGCCAGCAGTTGGCCAGGGGGGGATAATGAAAAACTGTTTTTT
TRBJ2-3,TRBV7-9,.,.,CASSRLDDTQYF,TGTGCCAGCAGCCGACTCGACGATACGCAGTATTTT
TRBJ2-7,TRBV7-2,.,.,CASSLAGGTYEQYF,TGTGCCAGCAGCTTAGCGGGAGGAACCTACGAGCAGTACTTC
TRBJ1-1,TRBV9,few,.,CASSVGLGNTEAFF,TGTGCCAGCAGCGTAGGATTGGGCAACACTGAAGCTTTCTTT
TRBJ2-1,TRBV7-9,.,.,CASSLSSEQFF,TGTGCCAGCAGCTTAAGTTCTGAGCAGTTCTTC